This entry is about one T cell receptor beta chain. This specimen belongs to a study of blood T cell repertoires in COVID-19. Clones were sequenced by immunoSEQ multiplex PCR, and TCRdb holds only the in-frame ones, with some missing. Found here are approximately 210,000 clones, 80% to 85% of them singletons; the top ten hold roughly a tenth. The clonotype was recovered from a woman older than 75 with COVID-19, enrolled during active disease. Sequenced material: peripheral blood.

The CDR3 loop reads CAWSVLGGLQETQYF. For the CDR3, the DNA is TGTGCCTGGAGTGTACTCGGGGGGCTTCAAGAGACCCAGTACTTC. The chain links TRBV30 to TRBJ2-5; weak D call: TRBD2 (7 bases). Trimming took 0 bases from V and 2 from J, leaving 13 bases between them. Germline V CDR1 and CDR2: GTSNPN, SVGIG (reference sequence). The CDR3 runs to 15 residues.